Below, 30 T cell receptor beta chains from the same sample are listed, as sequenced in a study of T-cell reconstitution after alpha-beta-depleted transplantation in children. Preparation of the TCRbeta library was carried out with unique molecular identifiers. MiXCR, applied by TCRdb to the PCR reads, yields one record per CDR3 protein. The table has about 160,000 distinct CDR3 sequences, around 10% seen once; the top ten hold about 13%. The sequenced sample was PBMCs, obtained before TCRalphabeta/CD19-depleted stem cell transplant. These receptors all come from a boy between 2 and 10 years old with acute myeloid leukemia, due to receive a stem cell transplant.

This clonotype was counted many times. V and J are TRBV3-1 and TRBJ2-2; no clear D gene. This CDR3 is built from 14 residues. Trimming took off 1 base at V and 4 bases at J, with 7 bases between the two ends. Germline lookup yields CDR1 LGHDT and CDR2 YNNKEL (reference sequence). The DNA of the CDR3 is TGTGCCAGCAGCCAAGTTATGCCCACCGGGGAGCTGTTTTTT. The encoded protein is CASSQVMPTGELFF.

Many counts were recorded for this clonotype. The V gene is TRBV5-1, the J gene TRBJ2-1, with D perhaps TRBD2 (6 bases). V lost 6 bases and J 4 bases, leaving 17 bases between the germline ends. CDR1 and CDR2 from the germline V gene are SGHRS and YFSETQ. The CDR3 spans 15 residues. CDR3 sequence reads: CASTGGWTLYNEQFF. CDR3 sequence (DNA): TGCGCCAGCACCGGGGGTTGGACCTTATACAATGAGCAGTTCTTC.

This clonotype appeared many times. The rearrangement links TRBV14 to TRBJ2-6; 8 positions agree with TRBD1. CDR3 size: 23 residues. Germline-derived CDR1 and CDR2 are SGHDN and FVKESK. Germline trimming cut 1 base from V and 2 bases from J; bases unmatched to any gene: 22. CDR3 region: CASSQARWGTGARSTPGANVLTF. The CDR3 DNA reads TGTGCCAGCAGCCAAGCTCGGTGGGGGACAGGCGCCAGGAGTACCCCTGGGGCCAACGTCCTGACTTTC.

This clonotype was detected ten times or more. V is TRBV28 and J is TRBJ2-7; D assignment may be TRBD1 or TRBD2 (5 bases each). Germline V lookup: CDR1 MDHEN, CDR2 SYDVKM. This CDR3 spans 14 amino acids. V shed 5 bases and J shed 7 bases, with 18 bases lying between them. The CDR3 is CASSEWWGSREQYF. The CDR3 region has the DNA TGTGCCAGCAGTGAGTGGTGGGGGTCTAGAGAGCAGTACTTC.

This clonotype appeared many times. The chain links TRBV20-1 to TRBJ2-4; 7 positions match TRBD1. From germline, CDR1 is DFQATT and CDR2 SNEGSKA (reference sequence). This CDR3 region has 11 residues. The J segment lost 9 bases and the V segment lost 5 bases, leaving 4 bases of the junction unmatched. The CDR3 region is CSAETGTIQYF. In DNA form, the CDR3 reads TGCAGTGCTGAGACAGGGACCATTCAGTACTTC.

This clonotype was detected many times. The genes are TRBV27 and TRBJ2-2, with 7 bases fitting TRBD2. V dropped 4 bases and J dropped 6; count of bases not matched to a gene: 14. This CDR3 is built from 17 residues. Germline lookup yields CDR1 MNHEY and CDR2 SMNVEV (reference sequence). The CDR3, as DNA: TGTGCCAGCAGTTCGGCCCCGGGTCGGCGGGGGTCCGGGGAGCTGTTTTTT. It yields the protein CASSSAPGRRGSGELFF.

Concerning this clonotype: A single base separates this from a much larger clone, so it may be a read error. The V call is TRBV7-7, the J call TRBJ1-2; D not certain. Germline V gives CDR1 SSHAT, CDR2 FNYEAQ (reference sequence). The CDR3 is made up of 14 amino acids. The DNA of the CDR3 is TGTGCTAGCAGCTTTCCCGGGATTAACTATGGCAACACCTTC. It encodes CASSFPGINYGNTF.

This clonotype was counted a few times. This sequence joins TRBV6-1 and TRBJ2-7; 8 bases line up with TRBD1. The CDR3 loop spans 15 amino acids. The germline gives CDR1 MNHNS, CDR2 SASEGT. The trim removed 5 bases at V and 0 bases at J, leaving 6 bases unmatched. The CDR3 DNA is TGTGCCAGCAGTATGAAACAGGGGGACTCCTACGAGCAGTACTTC. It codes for CASSMKQGDSYEQYF.

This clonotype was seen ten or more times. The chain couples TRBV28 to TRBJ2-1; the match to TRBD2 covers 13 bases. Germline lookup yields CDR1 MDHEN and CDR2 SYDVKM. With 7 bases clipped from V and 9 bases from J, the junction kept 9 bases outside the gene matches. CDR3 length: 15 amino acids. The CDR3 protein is CASITGTSGIPEQFF. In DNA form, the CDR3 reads TGTGCCAGCATTACCGGGACTAGCGGGATACCTGAGCAGTTCTTC.

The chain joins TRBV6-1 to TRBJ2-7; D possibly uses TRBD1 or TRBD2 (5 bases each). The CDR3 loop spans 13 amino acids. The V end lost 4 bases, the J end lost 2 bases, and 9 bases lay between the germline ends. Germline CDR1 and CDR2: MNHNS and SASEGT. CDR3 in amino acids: CASSAGATYEQYV. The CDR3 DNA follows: TGTGCCAGCAGTGCCGGGGCTACCTACGAGCAGTACGTC.

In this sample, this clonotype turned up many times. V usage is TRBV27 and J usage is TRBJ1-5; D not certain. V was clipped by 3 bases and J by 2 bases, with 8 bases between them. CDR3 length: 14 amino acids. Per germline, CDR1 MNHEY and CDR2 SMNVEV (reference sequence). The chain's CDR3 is CASSLVGGNQPQHF. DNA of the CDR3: TGTGCCAGCAGTTTGGTCGGTGGCAATCAGCCCCAGCATTTT.

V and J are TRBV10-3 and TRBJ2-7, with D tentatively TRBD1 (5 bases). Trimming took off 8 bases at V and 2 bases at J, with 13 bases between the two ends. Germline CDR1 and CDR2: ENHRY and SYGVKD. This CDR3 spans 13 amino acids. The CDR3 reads CAIGPQGTYEQYF. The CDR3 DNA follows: TGTGCCATCGGGCCTCAGGGCACCTACGAGCAGTACTTC.

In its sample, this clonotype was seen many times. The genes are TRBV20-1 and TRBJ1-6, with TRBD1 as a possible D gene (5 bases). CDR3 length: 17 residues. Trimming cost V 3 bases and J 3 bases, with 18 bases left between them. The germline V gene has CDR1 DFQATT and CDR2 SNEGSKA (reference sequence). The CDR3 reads CSARGPFGRFYNSPLHF. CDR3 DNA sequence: TGCAGTGCTAGGGGACCGTTCGGCCGTTTCTATAATTCACCCCTCCACTTT.

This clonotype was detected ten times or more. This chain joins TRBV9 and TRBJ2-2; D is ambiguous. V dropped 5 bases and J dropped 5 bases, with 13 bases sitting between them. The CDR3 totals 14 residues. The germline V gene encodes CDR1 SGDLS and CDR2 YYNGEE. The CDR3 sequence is CASRHTEPTGELFF. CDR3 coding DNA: TGTGCCAGCAGGCATACGGAGCCAACCGGGGAGCTGTTTTTT.

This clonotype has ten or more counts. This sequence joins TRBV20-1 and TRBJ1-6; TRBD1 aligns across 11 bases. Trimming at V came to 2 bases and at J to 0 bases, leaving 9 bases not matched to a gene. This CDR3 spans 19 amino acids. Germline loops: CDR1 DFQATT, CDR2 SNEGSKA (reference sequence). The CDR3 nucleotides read TGCAGTGCTAGAACAGGGACAGGGGGTGGAAGCTCCTATAATTCACCCCTCCACTTT. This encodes CSARTGTGGGSSYNSPLHF.

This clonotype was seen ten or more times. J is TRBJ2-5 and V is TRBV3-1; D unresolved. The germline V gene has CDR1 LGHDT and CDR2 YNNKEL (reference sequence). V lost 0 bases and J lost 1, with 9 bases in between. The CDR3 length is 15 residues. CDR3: CASSQEAPIQETQYF. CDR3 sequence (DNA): TGTGCCAGCAGCCAAGAAGCGCCAATCCAAGAGACCCAGTACTTC.

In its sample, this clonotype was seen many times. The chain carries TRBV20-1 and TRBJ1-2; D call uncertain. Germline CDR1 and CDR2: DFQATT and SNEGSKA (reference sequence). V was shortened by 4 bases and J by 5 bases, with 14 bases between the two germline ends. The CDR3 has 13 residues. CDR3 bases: TGCAGTGCTACAGAGGGTGTCTTATATGGCTACACCTTC. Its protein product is CSATEGVLYGYTF.

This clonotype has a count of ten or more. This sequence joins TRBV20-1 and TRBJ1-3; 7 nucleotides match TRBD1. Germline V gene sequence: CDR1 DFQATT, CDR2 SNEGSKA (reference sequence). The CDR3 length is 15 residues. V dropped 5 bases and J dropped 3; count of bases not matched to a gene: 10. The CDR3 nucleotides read TGCAGTGCTGGCTTACAGGGGCTATATGGAAACACCATATATTTT. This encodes CSAGLQGLYGNTIYF.

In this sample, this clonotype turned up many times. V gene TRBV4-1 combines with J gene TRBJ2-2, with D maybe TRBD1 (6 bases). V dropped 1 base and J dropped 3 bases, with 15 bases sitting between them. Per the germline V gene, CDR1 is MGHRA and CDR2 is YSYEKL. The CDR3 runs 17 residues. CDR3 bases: TGCGCCAGCAGCCAAGCGACAGGAGATTGGGACACCGGGGAGCTGTTTTTT. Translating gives CASSQATGDWDTGELFF.

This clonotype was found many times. The CDR3 DNA follows: TGTGCCAGCAGTCTCCTCGGACAGGCCAGTCGAGCTTTCTTT. As protein: CASSLLGQASRAFF. The chain uses TRBV6-5 and TRBJ1-1, with 7 bases matching TRBD1. Germline CDR1 MNHEY, CDR2 SVGAGI. The CDR3 has 14 residues. Trimming cost V 5 bases and J 10 bases; bases outside gene matches: 13.

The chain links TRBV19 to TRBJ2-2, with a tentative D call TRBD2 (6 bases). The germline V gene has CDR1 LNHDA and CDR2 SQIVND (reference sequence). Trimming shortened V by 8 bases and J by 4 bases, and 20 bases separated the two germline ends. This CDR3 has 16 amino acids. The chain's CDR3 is CASFPYRGRGTGELFF. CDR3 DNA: TGTGCCAGTTTCCCATATAGAGGGCGGGGCACCGGGGAGCTGTTTTTT.

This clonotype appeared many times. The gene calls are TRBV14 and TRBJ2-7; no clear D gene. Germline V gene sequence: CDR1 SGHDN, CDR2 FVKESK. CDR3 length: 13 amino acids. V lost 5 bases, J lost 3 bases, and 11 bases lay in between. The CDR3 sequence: CASSWGSGYEQYV. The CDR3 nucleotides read TGTGCCAGCAGCTGGGGATCGGGCTACGAGCAGTACGTC.

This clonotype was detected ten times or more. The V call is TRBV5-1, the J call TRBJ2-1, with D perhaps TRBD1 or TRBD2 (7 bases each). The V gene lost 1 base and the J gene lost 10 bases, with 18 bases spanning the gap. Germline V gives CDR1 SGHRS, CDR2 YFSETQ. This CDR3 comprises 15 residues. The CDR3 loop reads CASSLFQGGAPEQFF. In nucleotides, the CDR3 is TGCGCCAGCAGCTTGTTCCAGGGGGGGGCTCCCGAGCAGTTCTTC.

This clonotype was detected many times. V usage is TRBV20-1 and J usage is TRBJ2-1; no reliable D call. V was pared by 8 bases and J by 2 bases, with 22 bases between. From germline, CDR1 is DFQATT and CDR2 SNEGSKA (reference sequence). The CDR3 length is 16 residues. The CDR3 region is CSPHLIAAPAYNEQFF. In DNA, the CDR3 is TGCAGTCCTCACCTAATCGCGGCTCCAGCCTACAATGAGCAGTTCTTC.

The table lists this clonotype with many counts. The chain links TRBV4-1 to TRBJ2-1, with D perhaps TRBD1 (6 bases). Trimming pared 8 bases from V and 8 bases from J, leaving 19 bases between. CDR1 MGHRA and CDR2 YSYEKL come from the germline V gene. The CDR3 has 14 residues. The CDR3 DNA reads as TGCGCCAGCCCCGGACAGCCTCCGAAACATGAGCAGTTCTTC. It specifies CASPGQPPKHEQFF.

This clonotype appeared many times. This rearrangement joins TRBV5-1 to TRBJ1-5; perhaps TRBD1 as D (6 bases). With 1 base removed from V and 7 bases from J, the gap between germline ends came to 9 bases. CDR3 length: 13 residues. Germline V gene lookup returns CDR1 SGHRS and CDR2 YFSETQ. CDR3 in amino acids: CASSLKGEQPQHF. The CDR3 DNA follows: TGCGCCAGCAGCTTGAAGGGGGAACAGCCCCAGCATTTT.

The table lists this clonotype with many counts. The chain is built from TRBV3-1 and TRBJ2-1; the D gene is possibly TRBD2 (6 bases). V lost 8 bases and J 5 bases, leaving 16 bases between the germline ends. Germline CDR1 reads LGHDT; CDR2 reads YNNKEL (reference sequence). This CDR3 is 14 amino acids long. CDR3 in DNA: TGTGCCAGCCTGGGGGGAGGCAGGGACAATGAGCAGTTCTTC. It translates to CASLGGGRDNEQFF.

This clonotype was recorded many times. CDR3 residues: CASNYAGGSYNEQFF. The CDR3 DNA follows: TGCGCCAGCAACTACGCAGGGGGCTCCTACAATGAGCAGTTCTTC. The chain is built from TRBV5-1 and TRBJ2-1; 7 positions match TRBD1. The J segment lost 0 bases and the V segment lost 6 bases, leaving 6 bases of the junction unmatched. The germline V gene has CDR1 SGHRS and CDR2 YFSETQ. The CDR3 length is 15 residues.

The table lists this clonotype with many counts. Here the CDR3 reads CASSLSFGPNEKLFF. The DNA of the CDR3 is TGCGCCAGCAGCTTGTCGTTCGGACCTAATGAAAAACTGTTTTTT. The chain employs TRBV5-1 and TRBJ1-4; D gene ambiguous. Trimming stripped 1 base from V and 3 bases from J, with 10 bases between. The germline V gene encodes CDR1 SGHRS and CDR2 YFSETQ. The CDR3 is 15 amino acids.

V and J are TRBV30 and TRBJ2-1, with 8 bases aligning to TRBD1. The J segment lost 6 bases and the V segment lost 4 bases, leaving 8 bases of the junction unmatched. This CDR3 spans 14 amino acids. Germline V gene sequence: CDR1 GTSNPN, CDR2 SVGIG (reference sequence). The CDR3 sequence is CAWNPGGVTNEQFF. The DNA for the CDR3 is TGTGCCTGGAATCCAGGGGGCGTTACCAATGAGCAGTTCTTC.